The 15 T cell receptor beta chains below come from one sample, sequenced in a study of blood T cells in healthy people across ages. A second PCR, run for roughly 7 to 11 cycles, used a sample-barcoded 5' primer plus a J-beta primer mix. TCRdb used MiXCR to reprocess the 5' RACE reads, holding one entry per CDR3 protein. Among around 1.1 million distinct CDR3 sequences listed, 35% to 45% were seen once. Sequencing used blood. These receptors originate from a man between 18 and 35 years old in good health.

The V gene is TRBV6-2 or TRBV6-3, the J gene TRBJ2-1; D unclear. Looked up from germline, CDR1 is MNHEY and CDR2 is SVGEGT. The CDR3 spans 12 residues. The V end was cut by 2 bases, the J end by 5 bases, with 4 bases between. The CDR3 protein is CASSYRDNEQFF. DNA for the CDR3: TGTGCCAGCAGTTACAGGGACAATGAGCAGTTCTTC.

This chain links TRBV27 with TRBJ2-1, with 8 positions matching TRBD1. The trim removed 2 bases at V and 9 bases at J, leaving 12 bases unmatched. Looked up from germline, CDR1 is MNHEY and CDR2 is SMNVEV (reference sequence). This CDR3 contains 16 residues. CDR3 region: CASSLTDREWRTEQFF. The CDR3 DNA reads as TGTGCCAGCAGTTTAACGGACAGGGAATGGCGCACTGAGCAGTTCTTC.

This clonotype turned up a few times. Here the CDR3 DNA reads TGCAGCGTCGCCGTTCCAACAACTAATGAAAAACTGTTTTTT. Its protein is CSVAVPTTNEKLFF. V gene TRBV29-1 combines with J gene TRBJ1-4; no firm D call. Trimming left V 6 bases short and J 0 bases short, with 11 bases between. Per the germline V gene, CDR1 is SQVTM and CDR2 is ANQGSEA. The CDR3 runs 14 residues.

V usage is TRBV11-2 and J usage is TRBJ1-2; 11 nucleotides match TRBD1. The CDR3 sequence is 14 residues long. V lost 5 bases, J lost 8 bases, and 7 bases stayed unmatched. Germline loops: CDR1 SGHAT, CDR2 FQNNGV. Here the CDR3 DNA reads TGTGCCAGCAGCACGCGGGACAGGGGGGGAGGCTACACCTTC. This gives the protein CASSTRDRGGGYTF. The whole variable domain, filled in from reference TRBV11-2 and TRBJ1-2, reads EAGVAQSPRYKIIEKRQSVAFWCNPISGHATLYWYQQILGQGPKLLIQFQNNGVVDDSQLPKDRFSAERLKGVDSTLKIQPAKLEDSAVYLCASSTRDRGGGYTFGSGTRLTVV.

The chain couples TRBV2 to TRBJ2-1, with 7 bases aligning to TRBD2. The germline V gene has CDR1 SNHLY and CDR2 FYNNEI. Trimming removed 10 bases from V and 6 bases from J; junction bases left unmatched: 3. The CDR3 is 11 residues long. Written as DNA, the CDR3 is TGTGCCACCCGGACTAGCAATGAGCAGTTCTTC. Its protein is CATRTSNEQFF.

The chain employs TRBV15 and TRBJ2-7; D is unresolved. The CDR3 length is 14 residues. The germline V gene has CDR1 LNHNV and CDR2 YYDKDF (reference sequence). V shed 3 bases and J shed 2 bases, with 11 bases lying between them. This CDR3 reads CATSRGFGPYEQYF. The CDR3 DNA sequence: TGTGCCACCAGCAGGGGATTTGGCCCCTACGAGCAGTACTTC.

The V and J genes are TRBV6-6 and TRBJ2-1; TRBD2 matches at 8 bases. This CDR3 contains 17 residues. V lost 0 bases and J lost 7; bases outside the gene matches: 11. Germline loops: CDR1 MNHNY, CDR2 SVGAGI (reference sequence). CDR3: CASSYSMGTRNGNEQFF. CDR3 nucleotides: TGTGCCAGCAGTTACTCGATGGGGACTAGAAACGGGAATGAGCAGTTCTTC.

The rearrangement joins TRBV4-3 to TRBJ2-3; D remains unclear. The V end was cut by 0 bases, the J end by 4 bases, with 14 bases between. The CDR3 is 16 amino acids. The germline CDR1 and CDR2 sequences are LGHNA and YSLEER. The chain's CDR3 is CASSQDHHFVADTQYF. CDR3 in DNA: TGCGCCAGCAGCCAAGATCATCACTTCGTGGCAGATACGCAGTATTTT.

This clonotype was picked up a small number of times. The chain uses TRBV12-3 or TRBV12-4 and TRBJ2-1; 8 bases are a match to TRBD2. This CDR3 is 19 amino acids long. Trimming took 4 bases from V and 1 from J; bases not matched to a gene: 15. CDR3 nucleotide sequence: TGTGCCAGCAGTTCGCCTCAGCCCGGGACTAGAGGGTCCTACAATGAGCAGTTCTTC. Residues: CASSSPQPGTRGSYNEQFF.

V and J are TRBV7-2 and TRBJ2-3; 8 nucleotides match TRBD2. Germline values: CDR1 SGHTA, CDR2 FQGNSA. With 10 bases clipped from V and 2 bases from J, the junction kept 8 bases outside the gene matches. The CDR3 covers 14 residues. The CDR3 protein is CATGPAGATDTQYF. DNA for the CDR3: TGTGCCACGGGACCAGCGGGGGCCACAGATACGCAGTATTTT.

As concerns this clonotype: A single base separates this from a much larger clone, so it may be a read error. The J gene is TRBJ2-1, the V gene TRBV7-9, with a tentative D call TRBD2 (5 bases). There are 15 residues in the CDR3. The germline V gene encodes CDR1 SEHNR and CDR2 FQNEAQ (reference sequence). CDR3 coding DNA: TGTGCCAGCAGCTTTAGCGATTCCTCCTGCAATGAGCAGTTCTTC. It specifies CASSFSDSSCNEQFF.

This chain links TRBV28 with TRBJ1-5; a weak D match, TRBD1 (5 bases). Germline loops: CDR1 MDHEN, CDR2 SYDVKM. V shed 7 bases and J shed 0 bases, with 10 bases lying between them. The length of the CDR3 is 14 residues. The CDR3 spells CASTGPNSNQPQHF. The CDR3, as DNA: TGTGCCAGCACGGGGCCAAATAGCAATCAGCCCCAGCATTTT. Full variable domain (remainder filled in from reference TRBV28 and TRBJ1-5): DVKVTQSSRYLVKRTGEKVFLECVQDMDHENMFWYRQDPGLGLRLIYFSYDVKMKEKGDIPEGYSVSREKKERFSLILESASTNQTSMYLCASTGPNSNQPQHFGDGTRLSIL.

This clonotype was detected only a few times. The chain combines TRBV10-3 with TRBJ1-2, with D unresolved. The germline V gene has CDR1 ENHRY and CDR2 SYGVKD. V was trimmed by 0 bases and J by 4 bases, leaving 6 bases between them. The CDR3 runs 13 residues. The CDR3 coding sequence is TGTGCCATCAGTGAGTCGAAGGTCTATGGCTACACCTTC. Translating it yields CAISESKVYGYTF.

This clonotype showed up just once. This chain connects TRBV14 to TRBJ2-2, with TRBD2 matching 7 bases. Per germline, CDR1 SGHDN and CDR2 FVKESK. The trim removed 4 bases at V and 8 bases at J, leaving 10 bases unmatched. The CDR3 extends over 15 amino acids. CDR3 sequence: CASSPLTGLGGELFF. As DNA, the CDR3 is TGTGCCAGCAGCCCCCTAACTGGACTAGGAGGGGAGCTGTTTTTT.

J is TRBJ2-4 and V is TRBV20-1, with TRBD2 matching over 8 bases. The DNA end favors TRBJ2-7, so the J call may be wrong. Germline-derived CDR1 and CDR2 are DFQATT and SNEGSKA (reference sequence). CDR3 length equals 14 residues. CDR3 protein: CSASQVRGVYEQYF. The CDR3 DNA reads as TGCAGTGCTAGTCAGGTGCGGGGGGTCTACGAGCAGTACTTC.